Given below is one T cell receptor (beta chain) in context. Its antigen is unidentified. In the same sample, other DNA sequences code for this CDR3. Following RNA extraction, reverse transcription yielded cDNA that acted as the sequencing template. Libraries were prepared by immunoSEQ multiplex PCR; TCRdb keeps only in-frame clonotypes and omits some of them. The sample shows about 110,000 clones, approximately 59% of them seen only once. The data originate from a study of CD8+ T cells in alopecia areata. General observations from the study: Tissue-resident alphabeta T cells belonging to normal skin likewise get sequenced within scalp specimens. The study found higher clonality in lesional than normal scalp, especially in alopecia totalis/universalis.

Sequenced sample: CD8+ T cells sorted from blood. The sequence was collected from a human donor in good health.

The CDR3 is CSVPTGGTEAFF. The CDR3 DNA follows: TGCAGCGTGCCAACAGGGGGCACTGAAGCTTTCTTT. The chain has TRBV29-1 and TRBJ1-1; 8 bases line up with TRBD1. Germline CDR1 and CDR2: SQVTM and ANQGSEA. The CDR3 covers 12 residues. Trimming at V came to 6 bases and at J to 4 bases, leaving 4 bases not matched to a gene.